The 21 T cell receptor beta chains below were found in one sample sequenced in a study of blood T cell repertoires in COVID-19. Produced via immunoSEQ multiplex PCR; TCRdb's table is partial and in-frame only. The sample lists fewer than 85,000 clones, about 90% occurring once. The source material was peripheral blood. The receptors stem from a man in his fifties with active COVID-19.

This chain uses TRBV10-2 with TRBJ2-1, with a weak D call TRBD1 (5 bases). From germline, CDR1 is WSHSY and CDR2 SAAADI. Deletions cut 11 bases from V and 4 bases from J, with 18 bases between. The CDR3 contains 14 residues. For the CDR3, the DNA is TGCGCCGGACACTCCGGGCAGGGTTACAATGAGCAGTTCTTC. It yields the protein CAGHSGQGYNEQFF.

By its share, this clone is medium-sized. The rearrangement links TRBV19 to TRBJ2-7; weak D call: TRBD2 (5 bases). This CDR3 has 14 amino acids. V was trimmed by 8 bases and J by 2 bases, leaving 16 bases between them. Germline loops: CDR1 LNHDA, CDR2 SQIVND (reference sequence). CDR3 DNA sequence: TGTGCCAGTTCCCCGGCGGCGGGCACCTACGAGCAGTACTTC. It encodes CASSPAAGTYEQYF.

This clone has a handful of counts. The genes are TRBV6-4 and TRBJ1-6, with D maybe TRBD1 (6 bases). The CDR3 is 16 amino acids. V lost 7 bases and J lost 6, with 19 bases in between. Germline values: CDR1 MRHNA, CDR2 SNTAGT. The CDR3 region has the DNA TGTGCCAGCACCCAACAGGAACAGGGCATTAATTCACCCCTCCACTTT. Encoded protein: CASTQQEQGINSPLHF.

The V and J genes are TRBV9 and TRBJ1-6; D perhaps matches TRBD1 (6 bases). CDR1 is SGDLS, CDR2 YYNGEE, per germline. Trimming cost V 6 bases and J 7 bases, with 11 bases left between them. This CDR3 contains 13 residues. In nucleotides, the CDR3 is TGTGCCAGCACAGCGGGACAAAATTCACCCCTCCACTTT. Translated, it gives CASTAGQNSPLHF. Using reference TRBV9 and TRBJ1-6 for the parts outside the CDR3, the full variable domain is DSGVTQTPKHLITATGQRVTLRCSPRSGDLSVYWYQQSLDQGLQFLIQYYNGEERAKGNILERFSAQQFPDLHSELNLSSLELGDSALYFCASTAGQNSPLHFGNGTRLTVT.

The chain has TRBV27 and TRBJ2-7; 10 bases are shared with TRBD1. V trimming: 4 bases; J trimming: 4 bases; junction bases outside the gene matches: 7. Germline V gene lookup returns CDR1 MNHEY and CDR2 SMNVEV (reference sequence). The CDR3 runs 15 residues. This chain's CDR3 is CASSSPGQGRYEQYF. The CDR3 nucleotides read TGTGCCAGCAGTTCCCCGGGACAGGGGCGGTACGAGCAGTACTTC.

This clone occurred once. The V call is TRBV18, the J call TRBJ1-4; TRBD1 agrees at 10 bases. V shed 1 base, J shed 7 bases, and the junction held 6 bases outside the gene matches. The CDR3 loop spans 16 amino acids. Germline V lookup: CDR1 KGHSH, CDR2 LQKENI. CDR3 protein: CASSPLSGTGVEKLFF. CDR3 nucleotide sequence: TGTGCCAGCTCACCACTTTCCGGGACAGGGGTTGAAAAACTGTTTTTT.

V and J are TRBV10-3 and TRBJ2-3, with D perhaps matching TRBD2 (6 bases). CDR1 is ENHRY, CDR2 SYGVKD, per germline. V lost 7 bases to trimming and J lost 4 bases, with 12 bases between them. This CDR3 has 13 amino acids. The CDR3 here is CAINGDLSDTQYF. The CDR3, as DNA: TGTGCCATCAACGGGGACTTGTCAGATACGCAGTATTTT.

This sequence joins TRBV2 and TRBJ2-7, with TRBD1 matching over 10 bases. Germline assignment: CDR1 SNHLY and CDR2 FYNNEI. V dropped 7 bases and J dropped 2; count of bases not matched to a gene: 5. CDR3 length equals 14 residues. CDR3 in DNA: TGTGCCAGCATGGGGACAGGGGCACCCTACGAGCAGTACTTC. Amino acid sequence: CASMGTGAPYEQYF.

This clone has a single count. This chain joins TRBV19 and TRBJ1-2, with D tentatively TRBD1 (6 bases). V was shortened by 3 bases and J by 4 bases, with 9 bases between the two germline ends. This CDR3 contains 13 residues. Germline CDR1 reads LNHDA; CDR2 reads SQIVND (reference sequence). The CDR3 nucleotides are TGTGCCAGTAGTATGGGGGCAACCTATGGCTACACCTTC. Amino acid sequence: CASSMGATYGYTF.

A note on this clone: A single base is all that separates this from a far larger clone, so a read error is likely. The V gene is TRBV5-4, the J gene TRBJ2-3; 8 nucleotides match TRBD2. The V gene end was trimmed by 2 bases and the J gene end by 6 bases; junction bases not matched to a gene: 2. The CDR3 spans 13 residues. Germline V gene sequence: CDR1 SGHNT, CDR2 YYREEE (reference sequence). CDR3 loop: CASSLAGADTQYF. For the CDR3, the DNA is TGTGCCAGCAGCTTAGCGGGAGCGGATACGCAGTATTTT.

The chain employs TRBV6-6 and TRBJ2-1; TRBD2 aligns across 7 bases. The CDR3 extends over 14 amino acids. From germline, CDR1 is MNHNY and CDR2 SVGAGI (reference sequence). V lost 0 bases to trimming and J lost 12 bases; unmatched junction nucleotides: 8. CDR3 nucleotide sequence: TGTGCCAGCAGTTACTCTATAGCGGGCGACCGGCAGTTCTTC. It encodes CASSYSIAGDRQFF.

The chain uses TRBV5-1 and TRBJ2-7; 8 bases fit TRBD1. Germline V gives CDR1 SGHRS, CDR2 YFSETQ. The V and J ends lost 0 bases and 5 bases, in that order; junction bases with no gene match: 10. The CDR3 runs 16 residues. This CDR3 reads CASSLDLRTGSNEQYF. The CDR3 DNA is TGCGCCAGCAGCTTGGACCTCCGGACAGGGTCCAACGAGCAGTACTTC.

The rearrangement joins TRBV7-2 to TRBJ2-7, with TRBD1 matching over 9 bases. Germline CDR1 and CDR2: SGHTA and FQGNSA. With V trimmed by 5 bases and J by 3 bases, 8 bases remained unmatched. CDR3 length equals 15 residues. For the CDR3, the DNA is TGTGCCAGCAGCCAGCCCGGGACAGGGTACTACGAGCAGTACTTC. Translation gives CASSQPGTGYYEQYF. Based on the CDR3 plus reference TRBV7-2 and TRBJ2-7, the full variable domain is GAGVSQSPSNKVTEKGKDVELRCDPISGHTALYWYRQSLGQGLEFLIYFQGNSAPDKSGLPSDRFSAERTGGSVSTLTIQRTQQEDSAVYLCASSQPGTGYYEQYFGPGTRLTVT.

The chain couples TRBV12-3 or TRBV12-4 to TRBJ1-5; D is uncertain. Deletions cut 6 bases from V and 4 bases from J, with 7 bases between. The CDR3 totals 12 residues. DNA for the CDR3: TGTGCCAGCAGGGGAGAGAATCAGCCCCAGCATTTT. Amino acids: CASRGENQPQHF.

V gene TRBV28 combines with J gene TRBJ2-1, with TRBD2 identical over 10 bases. J lost 4 bases, V lost 5 bases, and 5 bases had no gene match. This CDR3 spans 15 amino acids. Per germline, CDR1 MDHEN and CDR2 SYDVKM. The DNA for the CDR3 is TGTGCCAGCAGTGGTAGCGGGAGGCCATACAATGAGCAGTTCTTC. Translated: CASSGSGRPYNEQFF.

The gene calls are TRBV29-1 and TRBJ2-1; 11 bases agree with TRBD2. This CDR3 contains 15 residues. Germline loops: CDR1 SQVTM, CDR2 ANQGSEA. Germline trimming cut 3 bases from V and 6 bases from J; bases unmatched to any gene: 7. The chain's CDR3 is CSVDVAGGPGNEQFF. The CDR3 DNA is TGCAGCGTTGACGTAGCGGGAGGGCCGGGCAATGAGCAGTTCTTC.

The chain has TRBV5-1 and TRBJ1-1, with TRBD1 as a possible D gene (5 bases). Germline CDR1 SGHRS, CDR2 YFSETQ. CDR3 length: 14 residues. Trimming cost V 4 bases and J 1 base, with 11 bases left between them. As DNA, the CDR3 is TGCGCCAGCAGCCGGGACTGGGGGAACACTGAAGCTTTCTTT. Translating gives CASSRDWGNTEAFF. The variable domain in full, completed from reference TRBV5-1 and TRBJ1-1, reads KAGVTQTPRYLIKTRGQQVTLSCSPISGHRSVSWYQQTPGQGLQFLFEYFSETQRNKGNFPGRFSGRQFSNSRSEMNVSTLELGDSALYLCASSRDWGNTEAFFGQGTRLTVV.

This chain joins TRBV5-6 and TRBJ2-1, with D possibly being TRBD2 (5 bases). The germline V and J ends were trimmed by 2 bases and 0 bases, with 12 bases remaining between them. CDR3 size: 16 residues. The germline V gene has CDR1 SGHDT and CDR2 YYEEEE. For the CDR3, the DNA is TGTGCCAGCAGCTTTACGGGGTTACCCTCCTACAATGAGCAGTTCTTC. It is translated as CASSFTGLPSYNEQFF.

V is TRBV10-1 and J is TRBJ2-5; 15 bases map to TRBD2. CDR1 and CDR2 (germline): WNHNN, SYGVQD (reference sequence). The CDR3 has 17 amino acids. V gave up 8 bases and J gave up 5 bases; unmatched junction bases: 12. The CDR3 loop is CASFGTSGRYHRETQYF. The DNA of the CDR3 is TGCGCCAGCTTCGGGACTAGCGGGAGGTACCACCGGGAGACCCAGTACTTC.

The chain has TRBV5-4 and TRBJ1-3, with D uncertain. The CDR3 consists of 14 residues. Germline CDR1 and CDR2: SGHNT and YYREEE (reference sequence). The V end was cut by 0 bases, the J end by 2 bases, with 6 bases between. CDR3 residues: CASSLDRAGNTIYF. The CDR3 DNA is TGTGCCAGCAGCTTGGATAGAGCTGGAAACACCATATATTTT.

A note on this clone: The sample carries other DNA sequences with the same CDR3. This chain links TRBV28 with TRBJ1-2; perhaps TRBD1 as D (5 bases). Deletions cut 5 bases from V and 4 bases from J, with 11 bases between. Germline CDR1 and CDR2: MDHEN and SYDVKM. CDR3 size: 13 residues. CDR3 in amino acids: CASSLQGSYGYTF. CDR3 coding DNA: TGTGCCAGCAGTCTCCAGGGTTCCTATGGCTACACCTTC.